These 15 T cell receptor beta chains were sequenced from one sample in a study of OX40 agonist ivuxolimab in advanced cancers. The method was the immunoSEQ multiplex PCR assay. The source is immuneACCESS, and TCRdb retained only in-frame sequences with V and J called. Part of the clones is not carried over; for the studies checked, unresolved V genes explain less than half of this, and the remainder is unexplained. The sample profile shows around 46,000 clones; roughly 90% of them were found once. In total, the top ten clones hold roughly 10% of the sample. The specimen comprised CD4+ or CD8+ T cells sorted from blood, sampled in a trial of the OX40 agonist ivuxolimab. These receptors all come from an adult with an advanced solid tumor such as melanoma, head and neck, liver or kidney cancer.

The V and J genes are TRBV21-1 and TRBJ1-1; TRBD1, the table's D call, was not compared with the DNA. TRBV21-1 is given as a pseudogene. The CDR3 length is 14 residues. CDR3: CASTLQGVDTEAFF. Here the CDR3 DNA reads TGTGCCAGCACCCTACAGGGGGTAGACACTGAAGCTTTCTTT.

This clone was recorded only once. This chain links TRBV6-5 with TRBJ2-2; TRBD1 might be the D (5 bases). The V end was cut by 6 bases, the J end by 0 bases, with 8 bases between. Germline V gives CDR1 MNHEY, CDR2 SVGAGI. The CDR3 has 14 amino acids. Here the CDR3 reads CASRDISNTGELFF. CDR3 sequence (DNA): TGTGCCAGCAGGGACATATCGAACACCGGGGAGCTGTTTTTT.

The chain employs TRBV4-3 and TRBJ1-2; TRBD1 might be the D (5 bases). The germline V gene has CDR1 LGHNA and CDR2 YSLEER. The CDR3 runs 15 residues. Between the trimmed V and J ends, which lost 0 bases and 4 bases, there was a span of 12 bases. For the CDR3, the DNA is TGCGCCAGCAGCCAAGATTCAGGGTCTGGCTATGGCTACACCTTC. As protein: CASSQDSGSGYGYTF.

The V call is TRBV9, the J call TRBJ2-1; 7 positions match TRBD2. The CDR3 sequence is 15 residues long. The V and J ends lost 4 bases and 0 bases, in that order; junction bases with no gene match: 4. In germline, CDR1 is SGDLS, CDR2 YYNGEE. CDR3 residues: CASSPGGGSYNEQFF. In nucleotides, the CDR3 is TGTGCCAGCAGCCCAGGCGGGGGCTCCTACAATGAGCAGTTCTTC.

The chain combines TRBV7-9 with TRBJ2-1; possibly TRBD1 for D (6 bases). This CDR3 contains 17 residues. The V end lost 5 bases, the J end lost 2 bases, and 19 bases lay between the germline ends. CDR1 and CDR2 (germline): SEHNR, FQNEAQ (reference sequence). The CDR3 here is CASSELGAAFPYNEQFF. The CDR3 DNA is TGTGCCAGCAGCGAATTGGGGGCCGCCTTTCCCTACAATGAGCAGTTCTTC.

The V and J genes are TRBV27 and TRBJ2-3; D gene unclear. Between the trimmed V and J ends, which lost 6 bases and 3 bases, there was a span of 10 bases. CDR3 length: 13 amino acids. Germline-derived CDR1 and CDR2 are MNHEY and SMNVEV (reference sequence). Here the CDR3 reads CASRGLGTDTQYF. The DNA of the CDR3 is TGTGCCAGCAGGGGATTAGGGACAGATACGCAGTATTTT.

This chain joins TRBV9 and TRBJ2-7; TRBD1 agrees at 7 bases. The trim removed 3 bases at V and 1 base at J, leaving 7 bases unmatched. This CDR3 comprises 15 residues. Germline loops: CDR1 SGDLS, CDR2 YYNGEE. The chain's CDR3 is CASSDRGDSSYEQYF. The DNA for the CDR3 is TGTGCCAGCAGCGACCGTGGGGACAGTTCCTACGAGCAGTACTTC.

With regard to this clone: Germline and junction disagree at one end, which may indicate a read error. The rearrangement links TRBV7-3 to TRBJ2-7; a weak D match, TRBD1 (6 bases). CDR1 is SGHTA, CDR2 FQGTGA, per germline. The CDR3 is made up of 14 amino acids. Here the CDR3 DNA reads TGTGCCAGCAGCGTAACAGGGAGCTCCTACGAGCAGTACTTC. Its protein is CASSVTGSSYEQYF.

The V gene is TRBV19, the J gene TRBJ1-2, with a weak D call TRBD1 (5 bases). V dropped 8 bases and J dropped 2 bases, with 15 bases sitting between them. CDR1 LNHDA and CDR2 SQIVND come from the germline V gene (reference sequence). CDR3 length equals 14 residues. CDR3 residues: CASSLSGANYGYTF. CDR3 DNA: TGTGCCAGTTCGCTTTCCGGGGCGAACTATGGCTACACCTTC.

The CDR3 bases are TGTGCCAGCCGCACGGGACCCGGGGCGGGGGAGACCCAGTACTTC. Translated: CASRTGPGAGETQYF. This chain joins TRBV2 and TRBJ2-5; possibly TRBD2 for D (6 bases). Trimming removed 8 bases from V and 5 bases from J, with 21 bases in between. Germline CDR1 SNHLY, CDR2 FYNNEI. This CDR3 contains 15 residues. The entire variable domain, with the rest obtained from reference TRBV2 and TRBJ2-5, is as follows: EPEVTQTPSHQVTQMGQEVILRCVPISNHLYFYWYRQILGQKVEFLVSFYNNEISEKSEIFDDQFSVERPDGSNFTLKIRSTKLEDSAMYFCASRTGPGAGETQYFGPGTRLLVL.

The chain is built from TRBV27 and TRBJ2-7; the match to TRBD1 covers 8 bases. This CDR3 region has 13 residues. Germline V gene lookup returns CDR1 MNHEY and CDR2 SMNVEV (reference sequence). The V and J ends lost 3 bases and 2 bases, in that order; junction bases with no gene match: 0. The CDR3 DNA follows: TGTGCCAGCAGTTTGACAGGGGCCTACGAGCAGTACTTC. As protein: CASSLTGAYEQYF.

This clone came up once. The chain has TRBV6-5 and TRBJ2-3; D remains ambiguous. Germline V gene data show CDR1 as MNHEY and CDR2 as SVGAGI. This CDR3 contains 11 residues. Trimming cost V 4 bases and J 9 bases, with 8 bases left between them. This chain's CDR3 is CASSFLETQYF. CDR3 bases: TGTGCCAGCAGTTTCCTAGAAACGCAGTATTTT.

The count of this clone is one. V usage is TRBV5-5 and J usage is TRBJ1-1, with unresolved D. This CDR3 has 14 amino acids. V shed 2 bases and J shed 2 bases, with 10 bases lying between them. In germline, CDR1 is SGHKS, CDR2 YYEKEE (reference sequence). This CDR3 reads CASSLKSLNTEAFF. In DNA, the CDR3 is TGTGCCAGCAGCTTAAAATCCCTCAACACTGAAGCTTTCTTT.

V usage is TRBV29-1 and J usage is TRBJ1-3; D call uncertain. Trimming left V 6 bases short and J 2 bases short, with 8 bases between. CDR3 length: 12 residues. The germline V gene has CDR1 SQVTM and CDR2 ANQGSEA. CDR3 protein: CSVHTTGNTIYF. CDR3 nucleotide sequence: TGCAGCGTACATACTACTGGAAACACCATATATTTT. The full variable domain, with the rest looked up from reference TRBV29-1 and TRBJ1-3, is SAVISQKPSRDICQRGTSLTIQCQVDSQVTMMFWYRQQPGQSLTLIATANQGSEATYESGFVIDKFPISRPNLTFSTLTVSNMSPEDSSIYLCSVHTTGNTIYFGEGSWLTVV.

The count of this clone is one. The chain carries TRBV7-9 and TRBJ2-3; D is undetermined. This CDR3 region has 12 residues. V lost 5 bases and J 4 bases, leaving 7 bases between the germline ends. Germline CDR1 reads SEHNR; CDR2 reads FQNEAQ (reference sequence). This chain's CDR3 is CASSTPADTQYF. The CDR3 DNA is TGTGCCAGCAGCACGCCGGCAGATACGCAGTATTTT.